This TCR beta chain comes out of a study of OX40 agonist ivuxolimab in advanced cancers. The study in broad terms: Ivuxolimab was an agonistic, fully human IgG2 monoclonal antibody directed against OX40 (CD134), a costimulatory receptor. Intravenous ivuxolimab was administered to patients every 2 weeks at six dose levels: 0.01, 0.1, 0.3, 1.5, 3 and 10 mg/kg. Among the approximately 50 dose-escalation patients, about 19 had hepatocellular carcinoma, approximately 15 melanoma, 9 renal cell carcinoma and 9 head and neck cancer. In the dose-escalation cohort, over 65% of patients were male, and the mean age was about 55 years, with a range of roughly 23 to 85. Prior anti-PD-1, anti-PD-L1 or anti-CTLA-4 therapy was permitted, and checkpoint inhibitors had been received by roughly 42% of dose-escalation patients. Partial responses occurred in three dose-escalation patients, of whom one had hepatocellular carcinoma and two had cutaneous melanoma. Peripheral TCRbeta sequencing was intended to test whether TCR sequence diversity was altered and clonal T-cell expansion was caused by ivuxolimab. The monotherapy dose-escalation portion (N of about 49 patients) of the phase I ivuxolimab trial is reported in the paper.

CDR3 length: 14 amino acids, cysteine to phenylalanine. The sequence is cut down to CDR3 DNA, 42 bases in frame from base 1. V is pruned by 4 bases and J by 5 bases, leaving 6 bases of the junction without a gene match. CDR1 and CDR2, per the germline V gene, are MNHEY and SVGAGI. Findings and caveats that apply to the study as a whole: After ivuxolimab, more expanded clones were found on average in CD8+ T cells than in CD4+ T cells. At doses of 0.1 to 3.0 mg/kg, clonal expansion of both CD4+ and CD8+ blood T cells was observed from baseline to week 6. Partial responders in the 0.1-3.0 mg/kg groups had among the lowest normalized peripheral clonal expansion, especially among CD8+ T cells. The antigen specificity of the peripheral T cells that underwent clonal expansion was not determined. Low levels of normalized T-cell clonal expansion were also shown by some nonresponding patients.

Patients with a history of autoimmune disease or receiving systemic immunosuppression were excluded from the trial. In every dose cohort, peripheral blood was drawn for TCR sequencing at baseline, cycle 4 day 1, and cycle 7 day 1. The samples were taken from a phase I, first-in-human, multicenter, open-label dose-escalation trial of ivuxolimab. Adults with locally advanced or metastatic head and neck squamous cell, hepatocellular, melanoma or renal cell carcinoma were enrolled in the trial. CD4+ and CD8+ T cells were sorted separately from peripheral blood before TCR sequencing. As concerns this clone: The specificity of this receptor is unknown. Base qualities are missing; no much larger clone stands one base away.

To sequence the TCRbeta CDR3 region, genomic DNA was isolated from the sorted cells. TCRbeta CDR3 regions were sequenced using the immunoSEQ Assay. Held by TCRdb, this immuneACCESS table contains in-frame sequences only and omits some clones. Under half of the omission traces to an unresolved V gene where checked; the cause of the rest is unknown. Here the sample has about 64,000 clones; roughly 90% occur a single time. The ten largest clones capture roughly 0.67% of the sample. The sequence is built from TRBV6-5 and TRBJ1-1, with TRBD1 identical over 8 junction bases. The specimen was CD4+ or CD8+ T cells sorted from blood, collected in a trial of the OX40 agonist ivuxolimab. The sequence came from an adult with an advanced solid tumor such as melanoma, head and neck, liver or kidney cancer. The CDR3 protein: CASSSGQGWTEAFF. Here is the DNA: TGTGCCAGCAGTTCAGGACAGGGATGGACTGAAGCTTTCTTT.